This entry lists 26 T cell receptor beta chains sequenced from one sample in a study of tissue T cells after allogeneic stem cell transplantation. Enrolled prospectively were adult allogeneic hematopoietic cell transplant recipients whose graft-versus-host disease was steroid-refractory. Data came from immunoSEQ multiplex PCR; TCRdb stores just in-frame clones and leaves some out. The sample contains around 3,000 clones, 60% to 80% of which appear only once. The sample here was ascending colon tissue, taken at autopsy. Every receptor here comes from a male patient at least 60 years old with steroid-refractory graft-versus-host disease after an allogeneic stem cell transplant. Some T cells may be transferred from the graft donor.

The chain carries TRBV15 and TRBJ2-1; no reliable D call. V gave up 0 bases and J gave up 4 bases, with 16 bases separating them. Per the germline V gene, CDR1 is LNHNV and CDR2 is YYDKDF (reference sequence). This CDR3 is 17 amino acids long. CDR3 residues: CATSRDLGSPIYNEQFF. CDR3 in DNA: TGTGCCACCAGCAGAGATCTCGGATCGCCCATTTACAATGAGCAGTTCTTC.

By sample fraction, this clone is hyperexpanded. The rearrangement joins TRBV5-6 to TRBJ2-5; 8 bases line up with TRBD2. The germline V gene encodes CDR1 SGHDT and CDR2 YYEEEE. V lost 0 bases and J lost 4; bases outside the gene matches: 5. The CDR3 covers 15 residues. CDR3 protein: CASSLGAGGGETQYF. CDR3 nucleotide sequence: TGTGCCAGCAGCTTGGGGGCCGGGGGGGGAGAGACCCAGTACTTC.

This clone is classed as medium-sized. The chain is built from TRBV4-1 and TRBJ1-1, with D possibly TRBD1 on 5 matching bases. The CDR3 loop spans 18 amino acids. In germline, CDR1 is MGHRA, CDR2 YSYEKL. V lost 0 bases and J 1 base, leaving 18 bases between the germline ends. CDR3 sequence reads: CASSQETGGRVKNTEAFF. DNA of the CDR3: TGCGCCAGCAGCCAAGAGACTGGGGGACGGGTGAAGAACACTGAAGCTTTCTTT.

This clone appeared a single time. This chain joins TRBV19 and TRBJ1-2; 8 positions match TRBD1. The germline CDR1 and CDR2 sequences are LNHDA and SQIVND (reference sequence). J lost 0 bases, V lost 4 bases, and 4 bases had no gene match. The CDR3 sequence is 15 residues long. The CDR3 is CASSSDRGSNYGYTF. For the CDR3, the DNA is TGTGCCAGTAGTAGCGACAGGGGCTCTAACTATGGCTACACCTTC.

The rearrangement uses TRBV19 and TRBJ2-3, with D tentatively TRBD1 or TRBD2 (5 bases each). The germline V and J ends were trimmed by 7 bases and 1 base, with 15 bases remaining between them. Germline CDR1 is LNHDA and CDR2 is SQIVND (reference sequence). This CDR3 is 15 amino acids long. CDR3 sequence (DNA): TGTGCCAGTAAACGGGGCCCGGCTGGCACAGATACGCAGTATTTT. It specifies CASKRGPAGTDTQYF.

The rearrangement joins TRBV19 to TRBJ2-7, with D possibly matching TRBD2 (5 bases). The V end was cut by 3 bases, the J end by 4 bases, with 7 bases between. Germline CDR1 reads LNHDA; CDR2 reads SQIVND (reference sequence). CDR3 size: 12 residues. The CDR3 protein is CASSMSGYEQYF. The CDR3 DNA sequence: TGTGCCAGTAGTATGTCGGGGTACGAGCAGTACTTC.

This clone was seen only a few times. The V and J genes are TRBV12-3 or TRBV12-4 and TRBJ1-4; no clear D gene. The length of the CDR3 is 13 residues. Trimming removed 4 bases at V and 4 bases at J, with 7 bases between. The CDR3 DNA follows: TGTGCCAGCAGTTCCCAGTATAATGAAAAACTGTTTTTT. Translated, it gives CASSSQYNEKLFF.

The chain is built from TRBV7-2 and TRBJ1-1, with 12 nucleotides matching TRBD1. V was pared by 2 bases and J by 0 bases, with 7 bases of the junction left unmatched. Germline CDR1 SGHTA, CDR2 FQGNSA. This CDR3 contains 18 residues. This CDR3 is CASSLRRDRGLLNTEAFF. The CDR3 nucleotides read TGTGCCAGCAGCTTACGCCGGGACAGGGGGCTACTGAACACTGAAGCTTTCTTT.

The V gene is TRBV29-1, the J gene TRBJ1-6; D remains unclear. Trimming took off 5 bases at V and 3 bases at J, with 8 bases between the two ends. Germline V gene data show CDR1 as SQVTM and CDR2 as ANQGSEA. The CDR3 is made up of 13 amino acids. This CDR3 is CSVCLHYNSPLHF. The CDR3 DNA follows: TGCAGCGTTTGCCTCCACTATAATTCACCCCTCCACTTT.

The chain combines TRBV6-5 with TRBJ2-2, with D uncertain. Germline V gene lookup returns CDR1 MNHEY and CDR2 SVGAGI. The CDR3 totals 14 residues. Trimming left V 6 bases short and J 1 base short, with 9 bases between. DNA of the CDR3: TGTGCCAGCAGACCGAGAGGGAACACCGGGGAGCTGTTTTTT. Its protein product is CASRPRGNTGELFF.

The chain uses TRBV4-1 and TRBJ2-7; 7 bases agree with TRBD1. With V trimmed by 4 bases and J by 2 bases, 8 bases remained unmatched. This CDR3 is 15 amino acids long. CDR1 is MGHRA and CDR2 is YSYEKL in the germline V gene. Here the CDR3 DNA reads TGCGCCAGCAGCCCACAACAGGGGTCTACCTACGAGCAGTACTTC. Translated: CASSPQQGSTYEQYF.

The rearrangement joins TRBV29-1 to TRBJ2-7, with 7 bases fitting TRBD1. This CDR3 has 14 amino acids. Germline assignment: CDR1 SQVTM and CDR2 ANQGSEA. Germline trimming cut 6 bases from V and 5 bases from J; bases unmatched to any gene: 13. CDR3 in amino acids: CSVGGQAVSHEQYF. As DNA, the CDR3 is TGCAGCGTGGGCGGACAGGCGGTCTCGCACGAGCAGTACTTC.

The rearrangement joins TRBV2 to TRBJ2-3; 14 positions match TRBD2. This CDR3 spans 16 amino acids. Trimming at V came to 5 bases and at J to 8 bases, leaving 9 bases not matched to a gene. The germline gives CDR1 SNHLY, CDR2 FYNNEI. CDR3 nucleotides: TGTGCCAGCAGTACAGGACTAGCGGGGGGTATAGGTACGCAGTATTTT. It codes for CASSTGLAGGIGTQYF.

This clone qualifies as large. This chain joins TRBV5-8 and TRBJ1-2; no reliable D call. Trimming removed 0 bases from V and 8 bases from J, with 14 bases in between. The germline V gene encodes CDR1 SGHTS and CDR2 YDEGEE. This CDR3 region has 14 residues. The CDR3, as DNA: TGTGCCAGCAGCTTGGGACGTTTACGGTCGGGCTACACCTTC. It encodes CASSLGRLRSGYTF.

V is TRBV5-4 and J is TRBJ1-1; the D is unclear. Germline assignment: CDR1 SGHNT and CDR2 YYREEE (reference sequence). The V end was cut by 3 bases, the J end by 1 base, with 4 bases between. The CDR3 is made up of 12 amino acids. CDR3 in amino acids: CASSSPNTEAFF. CDR3 DNA: TGTGCCAGCAGCTCTCCGAACACTGAAGCTTTCTTT. Variable domain in full (rest from reference TRBV5-4 and TRBJ1-1): ETGVTQSPTHLIKTRGQQVTLRCSSQSGHNTVSWYQQALGQGPQFIFQYYREEENGRGNFPPRFSGLQFPNYSSELNVNALELDDSALYLCASSSPNTEAFFGQGTRLTVV.

This clone is large. At one of its ends the junction is not consistent with the germline gene, which may arise from a read error. The chain is built from TRBV4-2 and TRBJ2-1; D is uncertain. CDR1 is LGHNA, CDR2 YNFKEQ, per germline. The CDR3 is made up of 12 amino acids. The CDR3 nucleotides read TGTGCCAGCAGCCACTCCGACAATGAGCAGTTCTTC. Its translation: CASSHSDNEQFF.

This clone is large in the sample. CDR3 in DNA: TGCGCCAGCAGCTTCAAAGGGGGCGCCTCTAACTATGGCTACACCTTC. Protein product: CASSFKGGASNYGYTF. The rearrangement joins TRBV5-1 to TRBJ1-2; 7 bases align to TRBD1. The CDR3 contains 16 residues. The germline gives CDR1 SGHRS, CDR2 YFSETQ. Germline trimming cut 2 bases from V and 0 bases from J; bases unmatched to any gene: 7.

CDR3 bases: TGTGCCAGCATGCAACAGGGAAGAGAGACCCAGTACTTC. It encodes CASMQQGRETQYF. V and J are TRBV12-3 or TRBV12-4 and TRBJ2-5; D is possibly TRBD1 (6 bases). The CDR3 loop spans 13 amino acids. The ends were cut back, 7 bases at V and 4 bases at J, with 13 bases in the middle.

This chain links TRBV7-6 with TRBJ2-5; TRBD1 might be the D (5 bases). CDR3 size: 11 residues. Deletions cut 11 bases from V and 2 bases from J, with 9 bases between. Germline loops: CDR1 SGHVS, CDR2 FNYEAQ. DNA for the CDR3: TGTGCCGGGGCACGACAAGAGACCCAGTACTTC. Translated: CAGARQETQYF.

This chain connects TRBV7-8 to TRBJ2-7, with 10 bases fitting TRBD1. CDR3 size: 15 residues. V was pared by 1 base and J by 2 bases, with 2 bases of the junction left unmatched. Germline V CDR1 and CDR2: SGHVS, FQNEAQ. The CDR3 protein is CASSLGDRGAYEQYF. The CDR3, as DNA: TGTGCCAGCAGCTTAGGGGACAGGGGTGCCTACGAGCAGTACTTC.

V and J are TRBV19 and TRBJ1-1; tentative D call: TRBD1 (6 bases). V lost 3 bases to trimming and J lost 4 bases, with 12 bases between them. Germline-derived CDR1 and CDR2 are LNHDA and SQIVND (reference sequence). The CDR3 runs 14 residues. This chain's CDR3 is CASSIKGGITEAFF. The CDR3 nucleotides are TGTGCCAGTAGTATCAAGGGGGGGATCACTGAAGCTTTCTTT.

The chain couples TRBV6-5 to TRBJ2-2; D is possibly TRBD1 (6 bases). The CDR3 consists of 15 residues. From germline, CDR1 is MNHEY and CDR2 SVGAGI. With 6 bases removed from V and 3 bases from J, the gap between germline ends came to 14 bases. CDR3 nucleotides: TGTGCCAGCAGCGGTACAGGGAGTTACACCGGGGAGCTGTTTTTT. Encoded protein: CASSGTGSYTGELFF.

The chain carries TRBV19 and TRBJ1-5; D is uncertain. The CDR3 contains 16 residues. CDR1 LNHDA and CDR2 SQIVND come from the germline V gene (reference sequence). V lost 0 bases and J 6 bases, leaving 15 bases between the germline ends. The CDR3 DNA reads TGTGCCAGTAGTATAGATCGGGGAGCAGGCGCTCAGCCCCAGCATTTT. This codes for CASSIDRGAGAQPQHF.

CDR3 DNA sequence: TGTGCCAGCTCACCACGAAGCACGTACGGCACTGAAGCTTTCTTT. Its protein is CASSPRSTYGTEAFF. This chain joins TRBV18 and TRBJ1-1, with D unclear. The CDR3 length is 15 residues. Per the germline V gene, CDR1 is KGHSH and CDR2 is LQKENI. The V end was cut by 1 base, the J end by 4 bases, with 13 bases between.

The chain combines TRBV3-1 (or the pseudogene TRBV3-2) with TRBJ2-5; the D gene could be TRBD1 or TRBD2 (5 bases each). The V gene's germline CDR1 is LGHDT and CDR2 YNNKEL (reference sequence). The CDR3 has 16 residues. The V end lost 4 bases, the J end lost 5 bases, and 20 bases lay between the germline ends. The CDR3 sequence: CASSPPEGSFLETQYF. The CDR3 coding sequence is TGTGCCAGCAGCCCCCCAGAGGGGTCTTTTTTGGAGACCCAGTACTTC.

This clone is labeled as large. This chain uses TRBV7-2 with TRBJ2-2; 10 positions agree with TRBD1. This CDR3 is 15 amino acids long. Germline CDR1 reads SGHTA; CDR2 reads FQGNSA. With 5 bases clipped from V and 6 bases from J, the junction kept 6 bases outside the gene matches. This chain's CDR3 is CASSAGTGVSGELFF. In DNA, the CDR3 is TGTGCCAGCAGCGCCGGGACAGGGGTCTCCGGGGAGCTGTTTTTT. Looking up the rest from reference TRBV7-2 and TRBJ2-2 gives the full variable domain: GAGVSQSPSNKVTEKGKDVELRCDPISGHTALYWYRQSLGQGLEFLIYFQGNSAPDKSGLPSDRFSAERTGGSVSTLTIQRTQQEDSAVYLCASSAGTGVSGELFFGEGSRLTVL.